These T cell receptor beta chains were read from a single sample in a study of T-cell reconstitution after alpha-beta-depleted transplantation in children. TCRdb fed the PCR reads into MiXCR, producing one record per CDR3 protein. Of 90,000 to 130,000 distinct CDR3 sequences in the sample, approximately 6.6% were seen once. The sequenced sample was PBMCs, mostly from graft donor cells, obtained 360 days after TCRalphabeta/CD19-depleted stem cell transplant. Receptor source: a male patient aged 2-9 years who had a stem cell transplant for acute lymphoblastic leukemia, so the T cells may come from the graft donor. CDR3s leave out the opening cysteine and the closing phenylalanine or tryptophan. Not every row has a clone size; where given, it reads once, few, many or a size class.

clone size	V gene	J gene	CDR3 protein
many	TRBV28	TRBJ2-7	ASSTTGDEQY
many	TRBV27	TRBJ2-3	ASSSPASGETDTQY
many	TRBV5-1	TRBJ2-2	ASSSWGNTGELF
many	TRBV11-2	TRBJ1-2	ASSLEVTPNYGYT
many	TRBV7-3	TRBJ1-5	ASSLTGGRQPQH
many	TRBV7-2	TRBJ1-2	ASGIEGYT
many	TRBV3-1	TRBJ2-3	ASSWGASRKDTQY
large	TRBV24-1	TRBJ2-5	ATSDFGRGEETQY
many	TRBV20-1	TRBJ1-5	SAANDRVWNQPQH
NA	TRBV29-1	TRBJ1-1	SAGHLNTEAF
NA	TRBV4-2	TRBJ2-7	ASSQRGAGYEQY
many	TRBV12-3/TRBV12-4	TRBJ2-3	ASWGFSTDTQY
many	TRBV13	TRBJ1-6	ASCGRGDNSPLH
NA	TRBV7-7	TRBJ2-2	AGGLDTENTGELF
few	TRBV6-1	TRBJ2-1	ATPGGGLYNEQF
many	TRBV7-9	TRBJ1-1	ASSPGGAEAF
NA	TRBV3-1	TRBJ2-2	ASSQDLVAGGYNTGELF
many	TRBV28	TRBJ1-1	ASSPSSGRAEAF
NA	TRBV7-2	TRBJ1-1	ASSLGETEAF
many	TRBV18	TRBJ2-5	ASSPVDGTQETQY